This TCR beta chain originates from a study of CD8 T cells in ankylosing spondylitis. For TCR beta, libraries came from quantitative 5'-RACE with molecular barcodes. MiXCR, run by TCRdb on the 5' RACE reads, gives a single entry per CDR3 protein. The top ten clones hold approximately 46% of a sample with approximately 220,000 distinct CDR3 sequences, 15% to 20% of them seen once. The sample holds a few counts of this clonotype. The antigen remains unidentified. The CDR3 loop spans 16 amino acids. Trimming took off 1 base at V and 2 bases at J, with 15 bases between the two ends. Study-level results: Characteristic, it appeared, of ankylosing spondylitis blood was a TCR beta motif of fewer than 10 highly homologous variants. Clones linked with disease were CD8+ and fairly uncommon in the peripheral blood.

The chain uses TRBV12-3 or TRBV12-4 and TRBJ2-7; TRBD2 is a possible D gene (6 bases). This receptor was identified in a male donor with ankylosing spondylitis. The sequenced sample was blood, either unsorted or a sorted T cell fraction (not recorded which). The CDR3 nucleotides read TGTGCCAGCAGTTTAGGGGCCCGGGACTCCGCCTACGAGCAGTACTTC. Protein: CASSLGARDSAYEQYF.